This T cell receptor (beta chain) was identified during a study of blood T cell repertoires in COVID-19. TCRdb's copy holds only in-frame clones and misses some; the assay was immunoSEQ multiplex PCR. The sample records 71,000 or so clones, almost 85% being singletons. The germline CDR1 and CDR2 sequences are SGDLS and YYNGEE. CDR3 length: 13 residues. V lost 3 bases and J lost 5; bases outside the gene matches: 1. Input material: peripheral blood. The TCR originated in a man in his fifties with acute or convalescent COVID-19. J is TRBJ2-5 and V is TRBV9; TRBD1 matches 10 bases. CDR3 sequence (DNA): TGTGCCAGCAGCGCGGACAGGGGGGAGACCCAGTACTTC. Translation: CASSADRGETQYF.